This TCR beta chain is from a study of CD4 T cells in relation to SARS-CoV-2 and coronaviruses. Looking at the study overall: TCR beta CDR3s were sequenced after roughly ten-day antigen culture of PBMCs.

J was trimmed by 4 bases and V by 6 bases; bases with no gene match: 3. The length of the CDR3 is 13 residues. 10^5 naive or memory CD4+ cells were cultured with CEF peptides for about 10 days. The table came from immunoSEQ multiplex PCR; TCRdb's copy has only in-frame clones and leaves some out. This sample has 30,000 to 45,000 clones, with about four fifths found just once. This clone was seen only once. The antigen is undetermined. J is TRBJ2-7 and V is TRBV12-3 or TRBV12-4; 10 positions agree with TRBD1. The sequencing sample was made of naive CD4+ T cells from PBMCs, cultured in vitro. Subset given: naive CD4+ T cells isolated by negative enrichment. This clonotype was sampled from an adult with COVID-19. CDR3 nucleotide sequence: TGTGCCAGCAGCCGGGACAGGGGTTACGAGCAGTACTTC. Translated: CASSRDRGYEQYF.